These 2 T cell receptor beta chains were all obtained from the same sample, sequenced in a study of PD-L1 blockade in urothelial cancer. Time point denoted: pretreatment peripheral blood. TCRdb's table, derived via immunoSEQ multiplex PCR, lists solely in-frame clones and lacks some. The profile covers tens of thousands of clones, with 70% to 80% appearing a single time and around 9.3% taken by the ten largest. The material sequenced was PBMCs, taken around atezolizumab (anti-PD-L1) treatment. Receptors originate from a man aged 70-80 years with urothelial cancer.

This clone came up a few times. The chain's CDR3 is CASSLGSGIEQFF. The CDR3 DNA reads as TGTGCCAGCAGCTTAGGGAGCGGGATTGAGCAGTTCTTC. The rearrangement uses TRBV11-2 and TRBJ2-1; 7 bases match TRBD2. V lost 1 base and J lost 9; bases outside the gene matches: 3. The CDR3 loop spans 13 amino acids. Germline loops: CDR1 SGHAT, CDR2 FQNNGV. The full variable domain, its missing parts supplied by reference TRBV11-2 and TRBJ2-1, is EAGVAQSPRYKIIEKRQSVAFWCNPISGHATLYWYQQILGQGPKLLIQFQNNGVVDDSQLPKDRFSAERLKGVDSTLKIQPAKLEDSAVYLCASSLGSGIEQFFGPGTRLTVL.

The chain recombines TRBV13 with TRBJ1-3, with D unclear. The germline CDR1 and CDR2 sequences are PRHDT and FYEKMQ (reference sequence). The germline V and J ends were trimmed by 2 bases and 0 bases, with 8 bases remaining between them. The CDR3 is 15 amino acids. CDR3: CASSLWYGSGNTIYF. The CDR3 DNA follows: TGTGCCAGCAGCTTATGGTACGGCTCTGGAAACACCATATATTTT.